The table lists the clone carrying this T cell receptor beta chain with many counts. Its antigen is undetermined. These data belong to a study of molecular identifiers for immune sequencing clone quantification. Findings of the study overall: Amid roughly 1 million naive cells, spiked Jurkat TCR RNA from one cell was reportedly still detectable.

Germline V lookup: CDR1 SGHRS, CDR2 YFSETQ. Between the trimmed V and J ends, which lost 3 bases and 1 base, there was a span of 16 bases. The CDR3 loop spans 16 amino acids. Preparation methods for the bulk TCR libraries were those previously described, with listed TCR primers. A single record per CDR3 protein comes from TCRdb applying MiXCR to the PCR reads. The table lists some 320,000 distinct CDR3 sequences, around a fifth of them singletons. The receptor was derived from a human donor in good health. Some libraries in this study had Jurkat cell RNA spiked in. Sequencing used naive CD8+ T cells from blood, with Jurkat cell RNA spiked in. Subset reported: FACS-sorted CD8+CD4-CCR7+CD45RA+ naive T cells. The V gene is TRBV5-1, the J gene TRBJ1-1; a weak D match, TRBD1 (5 bases). In nucleotides, the CDR3 is TGCGCCAGCAGCTGGGGTGGCCCGGGGACGAACACTGAAGCTTTCTTT. Encoded protein: CASSWGGPGTNTEAFF. Drawing the rest from reference TRBV5-1 and TRBJ1-1, the complete variable domain is KAGVTQTPRYLIKTRGQQVTLSCSPISGHRSVSWYQQTPGQGLQFLFEYFSETQRNKGNFPGRFSGRQFSNSRSEMNVSTLELGDSALYLCASSWGGPGTNTEAFFGQGTRLTVV.